This T cell receptor beta chain was captured in a study of shared clonotypes between healthy human individuals. Clones were sequenced by immunoSEQ multiplex PCR, and TCRdb holds only the in-frame ones, with some missing. The data contain just under 95,000 clones, roughly three quarters of them singletons. CDR1 and CDR2 (germline): MDHEN, SYDVKM. V lost 11 bases, J lost 0 bases, and 17 bases lay in between. The CDR3 covers 14 residues. The source material was memory CD8+ T cells sorted from blood. Subset defined: CD45RO+ cells pooled with CCR7-negative TemRA cells. This receptor was obtained from a man aged 25-45 years in good health. The chain has TRBV28 and TRBJ2-7, with a possible D match to TRBD2 (5 bases). CDR3 in DNA: TGTGCCGGAAAAACGGGATCGAGCTCCTACGAGCAGTACTTC. Residues: CAGKTGSSSYEQYF.